This is a list of T cell receptor beta chains from one sample in a study of T-cell memory formation after mild COVID-19. TCRdb re-called the 5' RACE reads through MiXCR, storing one row per CDR3 protein. The repertoire holds more than 150,000 distinct CDR3 sequences, 20% to 25% seen once, with roughly 23% in the top ten. Material: PBMCs or a T cell subset sorted from them (not recorded which). Every receptor here comes from an adult woman who had mild COVID-19 (a few samples of this study predate the infection). Cell type and time point are not known. Both conserved end residues are part of each CDR3. Fields, in order: V gene, J gene, D gene, clone size, CDR3 DNA, CDR3 protein. D genes are given only for firm matches. Clone size, where shown, is once, few, many, or a class for clones that have expanded.

>TRBV10-3|TRBJ2-7|NA|NA
TGTGCCATCAGTGAGTCTGACAGTCCGAGCTCCTACGAGCAGTACTTC
CAISESDSPSSYEQYF
>TRBV7-8|TRBJ1-5|NA|NA
TGTGCCAGCAGCCCTGGGTGGAGGGGTGATTTGTCGCCCCAGCATTTT
CASSPGWRGDLSPQHF
>TRBV4-1|TRBJ1-1|NA|NA
TGCGCCAGCAGCCAGAGGGTAATGAACACTGAAGCTTTCTTT
CASSQRVMNTEAFF
>TRBV14|TRBJ2-1|TRBD2|few
TGTGCCAGCAGATCATCTCGGGAGGGATACAATGAGCAGTTCTTC
CASRSSREGYNEQFF
>TRBV29-1|TRBJ1-4|NA|NA
TGCAGCGTTGAAGGATTGGGTAATGAAAAACTGTTTTTT
CSVEGLGNEKLFF
>TRBV9|TRBJ2-7|TRBD1|NA
TGTGCCAGCAGCCCACGAGGGACAGGGGTTCTCGACGAGCAGTACTTC
CASSPRGTGVLDEQYF
>TRBV12-3/TRBV12-4|TRBJ2-3|TRBD1|many
TGTGCCAGCAGTTTCGACAGGGGGACCACAGATACGCAGTATTTT
CASSFDRGTTDTQYF
>TRBV21-1|TRBJ2-3|NA|few
TGTGCCAGCAGCCAAAGCACAGATACGCAGTATTTT
CASSQSTDTQYF
>TRBV5-1|TRBJ2-1|NA|many
TGCGCCAGCAGCTCCAATATCGGGGTCAATGAGCAGTTCTTC
CASSSNIGVNEQFF
>TRBV29-1|TRBJ1-1|NA|few
TGCAGCGTTGACTGGGTTGTAGGCAAGTTAAGGGACACTGAAGCTTTCTTT
CSVDWVVGKLRDTEAFF
>TRBV24-1|TRBJ1-2|NA|NA
TGTGCCACCAGTGATGGAAGGGAATCTGGCTACACCTTC
CATSDGRESGYTF
>TRBV5-1|TRBJ2-7|NA|few
TGCGCCAGCAGCTTAGAAGGGCGGGATGCTGGGTACGAGCAGTACTTC
CASSLEGRDAGYEQYF
>TRBV11-1|TRBJ2-7|NA|NA
TGTGCCAGCAGCTACCCGGAACACCCGTACGAGCAGTACTTC
CASSYPEHPYEQYF
>TRBV15|TRBJ1-5|TRBD1|NA
TGTGCCACCAGCAGAGGGTATACAGGGGGCGAGCCCCAGCATTTT
CATSRGYTGGEPQHF
>TRBV27|TRBJ1-5|TRBD1|NA
TGTGCCAGCAGTCAGTACAGGGGGCTTGGGCAGCCCCAGCATTTT
CASSQYRGLGQPQHF
>TRBV4-3|TRBJ2-7|NA|few
TGCGCCAGCAGCCCTTTCGATGCGTCGGGTCACGAGCAGTACTTC
CASSPFDASGHEQYF
>TRBV20-1|TRBJ2-3|TRBD2|NA
TGCAGTGCTAGAGTAAGGGCGGGAGGGCCCTCGGATACGCAGTATTTT
CSARVRAGGPSDTQYF
>TRBV25-1|TRBJ2-5|NA|NA
TGTGCCAGCAGTGGCACCACTCAAGAGACCCAGTACTTC
CASSGTTQETQYF
>TRBV12-3/TRBV12-4|TRBJ2-1|TRBD2|few
TGTGCCAGCTCTGGGGGACTAGACTACAATGAGCAGTTCTTC
CASSGGLDYNEQFF
>TRBV9|TRBJ1-1|NA|NA
TGTGCCAGCAGCGTACCGGGCCCTGAAGCTTTCTTT
CASSVPGPEAFF
>TRBV6-6|TRBJ2-3|NA|NA
TGTGCCACCCTAGGGGCGACGCAGTATTTT
CATLGATQYF
>TRBV2|TRBJ2-4|NA|many
TGTGCCAGCAGTGAACAAAACATTCAGTACTTC
CASSEQNIQYF
>TRBV5-5|TRBJ2-7|NA|NA
TGTGCCACCCGGGGGCCGCCCACCTACGAGCAGTACTTC
CATRGPPTYEQYF
>TRBV5-1|TRBJ2-2|NA|NA
TGCGCCAGCAACCCCTGGGAAGGGATGGGCTCTGCCGGGGAGCTGTTTTTT
CASNPWEGMGSAGELFF
>TRBV9|TRBJ2-1|NA|few
TGTGCCAGCAGCGTAGGGGGGGCGAACTCCTACAATGAGCAGTTCTTC
CASSVGGANSYNEQFF
>TRBV20-1|TRBJ1-5|NA|NA
TGCAGTGCTAGAGGGACTGTCAGCAATCAGCCCCAGCATTTT
CSARGTVSNQPQHF
>TRBV29-1|TRBJ2-7|TRBD1|few
TGCAGCGTTCGGACAGGCCCATACGAGCAGTACTTC
CSVRTGPYEQYF
>TRBV14|TRBJ2-1|NA|NA
TGTGCCAGCAGCCTAATAAACTCCTACAATGAGCAGTTCTTC
CASSLINSYNEQFF
>TRBV29-1|TRBJ1-4|NA|NA
TGCAGCGTTGAAGCTATGGGGGCAACTAATGAAAAACTGTTTTTT
CSVEAMGATNEKLFF
>TRBV12-3/TRBV12-4|TRBJ2-1|TRBD1|NA
TGTGCCAGCAGTTTTCCAGGGGGCTACAATGAGCAGTTCTTC
CASSFPGGYNEQFF
>TRBV27|TRBJ2-7|TRBD1|NA
TGTGCCAGCAGTTCGGGGACAGGGGGTCTCGAGCAGTACTTC
CASSSGTGGLEQYF
>TRBV24-1|TRBJ2-7|NA|NA
TGTGCCACCAGTGATGGGAGCTACGAGCAGTACTTC
CATSDGSYEQYF
>TRBV4-1|TRBJ2-4|NA|NA
TGCGCCAGCAGCCAAGATCCGGGAGTAGGAAACATTCAGTACTTC
CASSQDPGVGNIQYF
>TRBV11-1|TRBJ2-1|TRBD2|NA
TGTGCCAGCAGCCCCGTAGCGGGAGTAGGTGATGAGCAGTTCTTC
CASSPVAGVGDEQFF
>TRBV20-1|TRBJ1-2|NA|few
TGCAGTGCTAGAGACACGGGAGGAAACTATGGCTACACCTTC
CSARDTGGNYGYTF
>TRBV6-5|TRBJ2-2|NA|few
TGTGCCAGCAGTTACTCGCGGGCTACGAACACCGGGGAGCTGTTTTTT
CASSYSRATNTGELFF
>TRBV11-3|TRBJ2-1|TRBD2|NA
TGTGCCAGCAGCTTTGGGGCGGGAGCTCCTTACAATGAGCAGTTCTTC
CASSFGAGAPYNEQFF
>TRBV27|TRBJ1-2|NA|NA
TGTGCCAGCAGCCGTACACAGTCCTATGGCTACACCTTC
CASSRTQSYGYTF
>TRBV2|TRBJ1-5|NA|NA
TGTGCCAGCAGTGAAGGGGGGGAGTGGCAGCCCCAGCATTTT
CASSEGGEWQPQHF
>TRBV3-1|TRBJ1-1|NA|few
TGTGCCAGCAGCCAAGGGGGGGGCCGGAACACTGAAGCTTTCTTT
CASSQGGGRNTEAFF
>TRBV29-1|TRBJ2-7|TRBD1|few
TGCAGCGTTGAGGGGGGACAGGGACCCTACGAGCAGTACTTC
CSVEGGQGPYEQYF
>TRBV12-3/TRBV12-4|TRBJ2-7|NA|NA
TGTGCCAGCAGTACAGAGTCCTACGAGCAGTACTTC
CASSTESYEQYF
>TRBV12-3/TRBV12-4|TRBJ1-2|NA|NA
TGTGCCAGCAGTTTAGATTGGGATTCGGATGGCTACACCTTC
CASSLDWDSDGYTF
>TRBV7-8|TRBJ2-7|NA|NA
TGTGCCAGCAGCCCAGGGTTGGTTCCCTACGAGCAGTACTTC
CASSPGLVPYEQYF
>TRBV12-3/TRBV12-4|TRBJ2-2|NA|NA
TGTGCCAGCAGTGTTACTACCGGGGAGCTGTTTTTT
CASSVTTGELFF
>TRBV7-9|TRBJ1-1|TRBD1|many
TGTGCCAGCAGCTCCGGGACAGGGACCACTGAAGCTTTCTTT
CASSSGTGTTEAFF
>TRBV29-1|TRBJ2-1|NA|once
TGCAGCGTTGAAGTCAGGGTCTCCTACAATGAGCAGTTCTTC
CSVEVRVSYNEQFF
>TRBV5-1|TRBJ1-1|NA|few
TGCGCCAGCAGCTTAAAGGTCCTGGACAGCCGGCGATGGAACACTGAAGCTTTCTTT
CASSLKVLDSRRWNTEAFF
>TRBV11-2|TRBJ1-1|NA|NA
TGTGCCAGCAGCTACCTTGGCGGCACTGAAGCTTTCTTT
CASSYLGGTEAFF
>TRBV6-5|TRBJ1-1|TRBD1|few
TGTGCCAGCGGAATGTGGACAGGGGCGGCTTTCTTT
CASGMWTGAAFF
>TRBV4-2|TRBJ2-7|NA|few
TGTGCCAGCAGCCAAGAGGGTGGAGTCCCCCGCTACGAGCAGTACTTC
CASSQEGGVPRYEQYF
>TRBV27|TRBJ2-1|TRBD2|few
TGTGCCAGCAGTTTCTCTGGCGGGAGGGTTTTCGATGAGCAGTTCTTC
CASSFSGGRVFDEQFF
>TRBV11-2|TRBJ2-1|NA|few
TGTGCCAGCAGCTTAGAGTTCGTCCCTTACGGGGAGCAGTTCTTC
CASSLEFVPYGEQFF
>TRBV7-2|TRBJ1-5|NA|few
TGTGCCAGCAGCCTCGAGACAGGCAGCAATCAGCCCCAGCATTTT
CASSLETGSNQPQHF
>TRBV28|TRBJ2-7|NA|NA
TGTGCCAGCAGTCCCAAACTCACAGGGTTGGGCTACGAGCAGTACTTC
CASSPKLTGLGYEQYF